This TCR beta chain was sequenced in a study of T cell responses to AZD1222 COVID-19 vaccine. Sequencing was performed with immunoSEQ multiplex PCR; in TCRdb, only in-frame clones are kept and a portion is missing. Among 95,000 to 100,000 clones listed, over 75% were seen once. Overall study results and limits: Among the donors, most were white British and more were female, and clonal diversity was possibly underestimated. Spike-specific TCR breadth and depth went up after people got two AZD1222 doses. Among vaccine-associated CD4 TCRs, coverage spanned spike, with dominance at 160-218 and 743-854.

Pooled in the analysis were second doses at about 4 or about 12 weeks. A remark on this clone: Its target is unknown.

This specimen consisted of peripheral blood, obtained 28 days after the second AZD1222 dose. The clonotype originates from an adult who received the AZD1222 COVID-19 vaccine.

The CDR3 loop reads CASRTTGGTEAFF. CDR3 nucleotide sequence: TGTGCCAGCAGGACCACAGGGGGCACTGAAGCTTTCTTT. This sequence joins TRBV27 and TRBJ1-1, with 8 positions matching TRBD1. CDR1 MNHEY and CDR2 SMNVEV come from the germline V gene (reference sequence). V lost 6 bases to trimming and J lost 4 bases; unmatched junction nucleotides: 4. The CDR3 is 13 amino acids.